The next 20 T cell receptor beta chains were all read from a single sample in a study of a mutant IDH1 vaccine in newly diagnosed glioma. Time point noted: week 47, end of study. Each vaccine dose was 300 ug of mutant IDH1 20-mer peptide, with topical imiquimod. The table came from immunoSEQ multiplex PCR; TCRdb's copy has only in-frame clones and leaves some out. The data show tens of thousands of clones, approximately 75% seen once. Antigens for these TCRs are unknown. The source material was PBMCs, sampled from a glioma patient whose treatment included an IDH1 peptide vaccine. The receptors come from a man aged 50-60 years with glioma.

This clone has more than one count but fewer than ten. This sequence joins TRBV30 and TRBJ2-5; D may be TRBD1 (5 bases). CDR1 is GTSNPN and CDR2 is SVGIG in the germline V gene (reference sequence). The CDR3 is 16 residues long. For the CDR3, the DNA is TGTGCGTTCGAGGTTTGGGGCCGGGTGGGGCAAGAGACCCAGTACTTC. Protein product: CAFEVWGRVGQETQYF.

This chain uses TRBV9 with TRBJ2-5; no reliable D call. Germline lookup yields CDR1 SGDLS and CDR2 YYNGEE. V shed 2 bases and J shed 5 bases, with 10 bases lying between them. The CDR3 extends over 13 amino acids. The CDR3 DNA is TGTGCCAGCAGCGTTGGCTCCCCGGAGACCCAGTACTTC. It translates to CASSVGSPETQYF.

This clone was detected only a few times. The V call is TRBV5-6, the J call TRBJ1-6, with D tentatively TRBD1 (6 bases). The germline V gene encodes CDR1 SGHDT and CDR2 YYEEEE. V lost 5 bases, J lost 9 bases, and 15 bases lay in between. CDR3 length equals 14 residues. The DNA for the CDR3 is TGTGCCAGCAGTCTCAGGGGCGCGAGTTCACCCCTCCACTTT. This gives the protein CASSLRGASSPLHF.

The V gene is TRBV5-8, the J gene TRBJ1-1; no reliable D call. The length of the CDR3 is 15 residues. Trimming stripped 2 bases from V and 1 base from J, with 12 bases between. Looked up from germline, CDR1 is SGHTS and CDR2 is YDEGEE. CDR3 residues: CASSFGRIRNTEAFF. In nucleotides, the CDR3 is TGTGCCAGCAGCTTTGGCAGGATTCGGAACACTGAAGCTTTCTTT.

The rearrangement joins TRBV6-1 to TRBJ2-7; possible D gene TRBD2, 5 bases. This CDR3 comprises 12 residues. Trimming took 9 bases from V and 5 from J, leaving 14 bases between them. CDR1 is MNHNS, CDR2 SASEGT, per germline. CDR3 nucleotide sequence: TGTGCCAGTCATGCGGGCCTCAACGAGCAGTACTTC. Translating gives CASHAGLNEQYF.

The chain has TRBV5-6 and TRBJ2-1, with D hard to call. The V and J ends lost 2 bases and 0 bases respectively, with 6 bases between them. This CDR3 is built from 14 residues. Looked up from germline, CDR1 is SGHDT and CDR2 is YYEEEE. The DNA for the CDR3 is TGTGCCAGCAGCTTTACAGCCTCCTACAATGAGCAGTTCTTC. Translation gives CASSFTASYNEQFF.

CDR3 nucleotide sequence: TGCAGCGTTGTCGGGGCGGGTCTGCACCGCGGGGAGACCCAGTACTTC. It specifies CSVVGAGLHRGETQYF. The genes are TRBV29-1 and TRBJ2-5; the D gene could be TRBD1 or TRBD2 (5 bases each). CDR1 and CDR2 (germline): SQVTM, ANQGSEA. CDR3 length: 16 residues. Trimming left V 4 bases short and J 5 bases short, with 23 bases between.

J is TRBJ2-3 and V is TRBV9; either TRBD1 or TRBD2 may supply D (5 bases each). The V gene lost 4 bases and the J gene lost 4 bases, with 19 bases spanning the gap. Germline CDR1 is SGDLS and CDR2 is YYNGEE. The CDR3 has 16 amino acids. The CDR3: CASSSAGTLGPDTQYF. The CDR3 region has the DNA TGTGCCAGCAGCTCTGCAGGGACCTTGGGCCCAGATACGCAGTATTTT.

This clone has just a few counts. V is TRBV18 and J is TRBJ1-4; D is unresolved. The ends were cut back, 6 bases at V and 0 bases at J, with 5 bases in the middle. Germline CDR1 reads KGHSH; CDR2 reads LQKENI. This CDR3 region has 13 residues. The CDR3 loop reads CASSRTTNEKLFF. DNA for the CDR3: TGTGCCAGCTCCCGGACAACTAATGAAAAACTGTTTTTT.

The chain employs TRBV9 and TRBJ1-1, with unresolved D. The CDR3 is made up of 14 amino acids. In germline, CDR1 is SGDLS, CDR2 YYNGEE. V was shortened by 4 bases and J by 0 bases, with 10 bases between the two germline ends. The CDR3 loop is CASSSTLMNTEAFF. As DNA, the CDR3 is TGTGCCAGCAGCTCGACACTGATGAACACTGAAGCTTTCTTT. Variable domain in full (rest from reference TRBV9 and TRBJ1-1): DSGVTQTPKHLITATGQRVTLRCSPRSGDLSVYWYQQSLDQGLQFLIQYYNGEERAKGNILERFSAQQFPDLHSELNLSSLELGDSALYFCASSSTLMNTEAFFGQGTRLTVV.

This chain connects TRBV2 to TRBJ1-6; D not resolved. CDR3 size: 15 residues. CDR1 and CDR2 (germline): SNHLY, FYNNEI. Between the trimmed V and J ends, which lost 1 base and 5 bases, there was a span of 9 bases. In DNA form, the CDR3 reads TGTGCCAGCAGTGAAGGGTCACTAAATAATTCACCCCTCCACTTT. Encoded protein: CASSEGSLNNSPLHF.

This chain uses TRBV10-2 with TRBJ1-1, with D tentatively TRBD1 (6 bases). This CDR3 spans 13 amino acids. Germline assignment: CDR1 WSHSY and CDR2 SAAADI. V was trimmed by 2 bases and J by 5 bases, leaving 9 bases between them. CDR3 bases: TGCGCCAGCAGTGAGAGGGGGTCAACTGAAGCTTTCTTT. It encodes CASSERGSTEAFF.

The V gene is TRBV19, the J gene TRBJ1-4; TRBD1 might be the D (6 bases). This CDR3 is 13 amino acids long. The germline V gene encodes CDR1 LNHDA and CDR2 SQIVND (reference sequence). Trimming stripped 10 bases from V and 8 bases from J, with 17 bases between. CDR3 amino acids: CATQGRESEKLFF. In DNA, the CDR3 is TGTGCCACCCAGGGGAGGGAGAGCGAAAAACTGTTTTTT.

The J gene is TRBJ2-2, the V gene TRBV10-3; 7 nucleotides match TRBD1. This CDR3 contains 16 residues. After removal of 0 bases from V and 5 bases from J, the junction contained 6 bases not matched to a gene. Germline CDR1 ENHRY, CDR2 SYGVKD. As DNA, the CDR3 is TGTGCCATCAGTGAGTCGTTTAGGGGGCTAACCGGGGAGCTGTTTTTT. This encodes CAISESFRGLTGELFF.

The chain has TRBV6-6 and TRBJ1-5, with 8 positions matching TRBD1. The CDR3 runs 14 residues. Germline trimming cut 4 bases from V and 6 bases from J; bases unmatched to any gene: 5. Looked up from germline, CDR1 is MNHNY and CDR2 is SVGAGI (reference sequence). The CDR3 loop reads CASSFGQGGQPQHF. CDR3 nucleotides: TGTGCCAGCAGTTTCGGACAGGGCGGTCAGCCCCAGCATTTT.

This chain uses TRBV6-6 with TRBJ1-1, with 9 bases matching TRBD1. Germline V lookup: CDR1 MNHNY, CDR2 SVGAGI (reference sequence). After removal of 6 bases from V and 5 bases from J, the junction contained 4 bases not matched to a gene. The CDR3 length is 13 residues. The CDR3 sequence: CASRGQGGTEAFF. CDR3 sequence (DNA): TGTGCCAGCAGGGGACAGGGAGGGACTGAAGCTTTCTTT.

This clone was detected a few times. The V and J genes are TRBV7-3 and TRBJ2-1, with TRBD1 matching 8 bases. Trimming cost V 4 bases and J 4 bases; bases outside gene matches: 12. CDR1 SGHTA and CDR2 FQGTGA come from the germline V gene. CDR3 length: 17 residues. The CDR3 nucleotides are TGTGCCAGCAGCTCACACATAACCGGGACAGGATACAATGAGCAGTTCTTC. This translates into CASSSHITGTGYNEQFF.

The CDR3 DNA follows: TGCGCCAGCAGCTTGGAGGGTTACGAGCAGTACTTC. This encodes CASSLEGYEQYF. The chain couples TRBV5-1 to TRBJ2-7; no clear D gene. V dropped 0 bases and J dropped 4 bases, with 5 bases sitting between them. CDR3 length: 12 amino acids. CDR1 is SGHRS and CDR2 is YFSETQ in the germline V gene. Full variable domain (missing parts from reference TRBV5-1 and TRBJ2-7): KAGVTQTPRYLIKTRGQQVTLSCSPISGHRSVSWYQQTPGQGLQFLFEYFSETQRNKGNFPGRFSGRQFSNSRSEMNVSTLELGDSALYLCASSLEGYEQYFGPGTRLTVT.

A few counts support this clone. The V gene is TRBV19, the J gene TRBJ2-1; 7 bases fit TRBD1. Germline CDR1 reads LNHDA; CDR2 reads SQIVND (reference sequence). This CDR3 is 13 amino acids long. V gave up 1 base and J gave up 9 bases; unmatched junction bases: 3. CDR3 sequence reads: CASSIGGGGEQFF. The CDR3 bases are TGTGCCAGTAGTATAGGAGGGGGCGGTGAGCAGTTCTTC.

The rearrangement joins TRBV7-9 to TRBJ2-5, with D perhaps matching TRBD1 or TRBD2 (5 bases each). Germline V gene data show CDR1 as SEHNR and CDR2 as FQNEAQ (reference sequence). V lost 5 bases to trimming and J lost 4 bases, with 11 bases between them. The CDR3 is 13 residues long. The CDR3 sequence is CASSARDVETQYF. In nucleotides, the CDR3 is TGTGCCAGCAGCGCCCGGGACGTAGAGACCCAGTACTTC.